A selection of T cell receptor beta chains follows, all from one sample in a study of OX40 agonist ivuxolimab in advanced cancers. Method: immunoSEQ multiplex PCR; TCRdb's copy keeps in-frame clones and lacks some. This repertoire shows approximately 94,000 clones, roughly 90% found once; its top ten account for 3.4%. Sequences were derived from CD4+ or CD8+ T cells sorted from blood, sampled in a trial of the OX40 agonist ivuxolimab. These receptors all come from an adult with an advanced solid tumor such as melanoma, head and neck, liver or kidney cancer. Each CDR3 is given with its conserved first and last residue. The D gene is left open where the match is weak. Clone size is shown for a subset of rows, as once, few, many or a class of expanded clone.

16 | NA | TRBJ2-3 | once | TRBV2 | CASSGPGSPHRGTQYF | TGTGCCAGCAGCGGGCCGGGATCTCCTCACAGAGGTACGCAGTATTTT
18 | NA | TRBJ2-7 | NA | TRBV27 | CASSLTHKTPPGWTEQYF | TGTGCCAGCAGTTTAACTCATAAGACTCCGCCAGGGTGGACTGAGCAGTACTTC
16 | NA | TRBJ1-1 | NA | TRBV5-1 | CASSDLYLSFDTEAFF | TGCGCCAGCAGCGACCTCTACTTGTCTTTCGACACTGAAGCTTTCTTT
13 | NA | TRBJ2-7 | NA | TRBV11-2 | CASSLTGIYEQYF | TGTGCCAGCAGCTTAACAGGAATCTACGAGCAGTACTTC
13 | NA | TRBJ1-2 | NA | TRBV6-6 | CASSYNRLYGYTF | TGTGCCAGCAGTTACAACAGGTTGTATGGCTACACCTTC
14 | NA | TRBJ2-2 | NA | TRBV6-5 | CATNEQGPGGELFF | TGTGCCACCAACGAACAGGGCCCAGGCGGGGAGCTGTTTTTT
16 | TRBD1 | TRBJ1-4 | NA | TRBV5-8 | CASSLGQGATNEKLFF | TGTGCCAGCAGCTTAGGACAGGGGGCAACTAATGAAAAACTGTTTTTT
13 | NA | TRBJ1-1 | once | TRBV27 | CASSLSGGREAFF | TGTGCCAGCAGTTTATCGGGGGGTCGGGAAGCTTTCTTT
14 | NA | TRBJ2-1 | NA | TRBV6-5 | CASSYLGAGNEQFF | TGTGCCAGCAGTTACTTGGGGGCGGGCAATGAGCAGTTCTTC
15 | TRBD2 | TRBJ2-3 | NA | TRBV19 | CASSQLAASTDTQYF | TGTGCCAGTAGCCAGCTAGCGGCTAGCACAGATACGCAGTATTTT
13 | NA | TRBJ2-3 | NA | TRBV2 | CASSATSTDTQYF | TGTGCCAGCAGTGCGACTAGTACAGATACGCAGTATTTT
15 | NA | TRBJ1-6 | NA | TRBV5-1 | CASSPVWQGNSPLHF | TGCGCCAGCAGCCCCGTTTGGCAGGGTAATTCACCCCTCCACTTT
12 | NA | TRBJ1-4 | NA | TRBV6-6 | CASSYSAEKLFF | TGTGCCAGCAGTTACTCTGCTGAAAAACTGTTTTTT
15 | TRBD1 | TRBJ2-1 | NA | TRBV9 | CASSVGTGLSNEQFF | TGTGCCAGCAGCGTCGGGACAGGGTTAAGCAATGAGCAGTTCTTC
17 | TRBD1 | TRBJ1-3 | NA | TRBV11-2 | CASSLPTGGDPGNTIYF | TGTGCCAGCAGCTTACCGACAGGGGGCGATCCTGGAAACACCATATATTTT
14 | NA | TRBJ1-1 | NA | TRBV27 | CASSLGAVNTEAFF | TGTGCCAGCAGTTTGGGGGCGGTGAACACTGAAGCTTTCTTT
13 | NA | TRBJ2-5 | once | TRBV7-9 | CASSLGGVETQYF | TGTGCCAGCAGCTTAGGGGGAGTTGAGACCCAGTACTTC
14 | NA | TRBJ1-2 | NA | TRBV2 | CASTRRLLDYGYTF | TGTGCCAGCACCCGGAGGCTTTTGGACTATGGCTACACCTTC
17 | NA | TRBJ2-5 | NA | TRBV25-1 | CASSEPSQLGVQETQYF | TGTGCCAGCAGTGAACCTTCCCAATTGGGAGTCCAAGAGACCCAGTACTTC
17 | NA | TRBJ1-6 | NA | TRBV4-2 | CASSQKPSGAYNSPLHF | TGTGCCAGCAGCCAAAAGCCGTCAGGGGCCTATAATTCACCCCTCCACTTT
15 | TRBD2 | TRBJ2-3 | many | TRBV9 | CASSVVGTSLDTQYF | TGTGCCAGCAGCGTAGTAGGGACTAGCCTTGATACGCAGTATTTT
15 | TRBD2 | TRBJ2-1 | NA | TRBV19 | CASSTLAGEINEQFF | TGTGCCAGTAGCACTCTAGCGGGAGAAATTAATGAGCAGTTCTTC
15 | NA | TRBJ2-7 | NA | TRBV29-1 | CSVELGRSGAYEQYF | TGCAGCGTTGAACTGGGACGGAGTGGGGCCTACGAGCAGTACTTC
15 | NA | TRBJ2-3 | NA | TRBV19 | CASSIAAGAHDTQYF | TGTGCCAGTAGTATAGCGGCAGGGGCCCATGATACGCAGTATTTT
14 | NA | TRBJ2-1 | NA | TRBV27 | CASSLQSSYNEQFF | TGTGCCAGCAGTTTACAGAGCTCCTACAATGAGCAGTTCTTC
11 | NA | TRBJ1-1 | NA | TRBV2 | CARRMNTEAFF | TGTGCCAGGAGGATGAACACTGAAGCTTTCTTT
13 | NA | TRBJ2-1 | NA | TRBV2 | CASTVADYNEQFF | TGTGCCAGCACGGTAGCGGACTACAATGAGCAGTTCTTC
15 | TRBD2 | TRBJ2-1 | NA | TRBV7-2 | CASSLGGGAYNEQFF | TGTGCCAGCAGCTTAGGCGGGGGGGCCTACAATGAGCAGTTCTTC
12 | NA | TRBJ2-2 | NA | TRBV5-1 | CASSWSTGELFF | TGCGCCAGCAGCTGGTCCACCGGGGAGCTGTTTTTT
15 | NA | TRBJ2-1 | NA | TRBV4-3 | CASSQRGGTYNEQFF | TGCGCCAGCAGCCAGAGAGGGGGGACCTACAATGAGCAGTTCTTC
14 | TRBD1 | TRBJ1-1 | NA | TRBV6-5 | CASSLGQRGTEAFF | TGTGCCAGCAGTTTGGGACAGAGAGGGACTGAAGCTTTCTTT
14 | TRBD2 | TRBJ2-7 | NA | TRBV4-3 | CASSQEAGGYEQYF | TGCGCCAGCAGCCAAGAAGCGGGGGGTTACGAGCAGTACTTC
16 | TRBD2 | TRBJ2-7 | NA | TRBV7-2 | CASSLYPGLAGGEQYF | TGTGCCAGCAGCTTATATCCCGGACTAGCGGGAGGGGAGCAGTACTTC
15 | NA | TRBJ2-1 | NA | TRBV6-5 | CASSLGPYTYNEQFF | TGTGCCAGCTCCCTAGGGCCTTACACCTACAATGAGCAGTTCTTC
15 | NA | TRBJ2-6 | NA | TRBV6-5 | CASSSGFSGANVLTF | TGTGCCAGCTCTTCAGGGTTTTCTGGGGCCAACGTCCTGACTTTC
11 | NA | TRBJ2-7 | NA | TRBV29-1 | CSVQTGYEQYF | TGCAGCGTCCAGACAGGATACGAGCAGTACTTC
13 | NA | TRBJ1-5 | NA | TRBV19 | CASSISSNQPQHF | TGTGCCAGTAGTATCAGTAGCAATCAGCCCCAGCATTTT
12 | TRBD1 | TRBJ2-7 | once | TRBV13 | CASSLTGNDQYF | TGTGCCAGCAGCCTGACAGGGAACGATCAGTACTTC
15 | NA | TRBJ2-3 | NA | TRBV9 | CASSVVGGAGDTQYF | TGTGCCAGCAGCGTAGTAGGCGGGGCCGGGGATACGCAGTATTTT
14 | TRBD1 | TRBJ2-7 | NA | TRBV5-1 | CASRTGTGYYEQYF | TGCGCCAGCCGTACCGGGACAGGGTACTACGAGCAGTACTTC
13 | NA | TRBJ2-7 | NA | TRBV7-8 | CASSFDNSYEQYF | TGTGCCAGCAGCTTCGACAATTCCTACGAGCAGTACTTC
12 | NA | TRBJ1-4 | NA | TRBV11-2 | CASSLGQEKLFF | TGTGCCAGCAGCTTGGGGCAGGAAAAACTGTTTTTT
14 | NA | TRBJ1-1 | NA | TRBV2 | CASSDWGRSTEAFF | TGTGCCAGCAGTGACTGGGGGAGGAGTACTGAAGCTTTCTTT
15 | TRBD2 | TRBJ2-3 | once | TRBV27 | CASSLLRGGPDTQYF | TGTGCCAGCAGTTTATTGCGGGGGGGCCCTGATACGCAGTATTTT
12 | NA | TRBJ2-3 | once | TRBV19 | CASSTVTDTQYF | TGTGCCAGTAGTACGGTCACAGATACGCAGTATTTT
15 | NA | TRBJ1-1 | NA | TRBV2 | CASRDIPGGNTEAFF | TGTGCCAGCAGGGATATACCTGGAGGGAACACTGAAGCTTTCTTT
12 | NA | TRBJ1-2 | NA | TRBV6-5 | CASSYGTYGYTF | TGTGCCAGCAGTTACGGGACATATGGCTACACCTTC